This TCR beta chain was identified in a study of CD8+ T cells in alopecia areata. Study information: Tofacitinib exposure lasted 6 to 18 months, followed by 6 months off drug.

The sample's treatment: oral pan-JAK inhibitor, 5-10 mg twice daily. Of note for this clone: Its antigen is as yet unknown.

Sequencing templates came from extracted RNA that was reverse transcribed into cDNA. Measured with immunoSEQ multiplex PCR; TCRdb has only the in-frame clones, and not every one. Among 95,000 to 100,000 clones listed, roughly three fifths were seen once. Germline V lookup: CDR1 SGHTA, CDR2 FQGNSA. V lost 1 base to trimming and J lost 2 bases, with 5 bases between them. This CDR3 comprises 13 residues. General study findings and limits: Lesional scalp exceeded normal scalp in clonality, especially in alopecia totalis/universalis.

The TCR originated in a human donor with alopecia areata. The sequencing used CD8+ T cells sorted from blood, collected at week 4, from a patient treated with tofacitinib. The chain joins TRBV7-2 to TRBJ1-2; D not certain. CDR3 nucleotide sequence: TGTGCCAGCAGCTTAGGGGGAAACTATGGCTACACCTTC. It codes for CASSLGGNYGYTF.